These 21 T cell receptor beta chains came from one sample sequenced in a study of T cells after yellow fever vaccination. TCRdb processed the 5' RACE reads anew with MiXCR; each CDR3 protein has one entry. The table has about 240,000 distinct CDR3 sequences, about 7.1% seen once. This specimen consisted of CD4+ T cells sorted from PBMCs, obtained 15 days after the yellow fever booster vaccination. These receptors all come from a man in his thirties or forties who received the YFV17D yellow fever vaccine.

The CDR3 here is CSARDSREETQYF. In DNA, the CDR3 is TGCAGTGCAAGGGACAGCCGGGAGGAGACCCAGTACTTC. The chain couples TRBV20-1 to TRBJ2-5; D is possibly TRBD1 (7 bases). The V end was cut by 6 bases, the J end by 5 bases, with 16 bases between. CDR3 length: 13 residues. Per the germline V gene, CDR1 is DFQATT and CDR2 is SNEGSKA (reference sequence).

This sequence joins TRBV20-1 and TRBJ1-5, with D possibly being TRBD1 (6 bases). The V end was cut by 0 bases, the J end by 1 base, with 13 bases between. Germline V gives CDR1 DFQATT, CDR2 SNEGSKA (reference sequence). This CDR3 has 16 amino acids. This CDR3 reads CSARDGGGVSNQPQHF. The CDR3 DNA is TGCAGTGCTAGAGATGGAGGGGGGGTGAGCAATCAGCCCCAGCATTTT.

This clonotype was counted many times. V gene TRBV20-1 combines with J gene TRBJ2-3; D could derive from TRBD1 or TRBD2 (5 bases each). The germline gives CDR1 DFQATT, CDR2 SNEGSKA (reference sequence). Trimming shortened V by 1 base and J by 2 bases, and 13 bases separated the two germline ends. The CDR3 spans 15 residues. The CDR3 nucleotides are TGCAGTGCTAGAGGAGCGAACGGGGCCACAGATACGCAGTATTTT. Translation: CSARGANGATDTQYF.

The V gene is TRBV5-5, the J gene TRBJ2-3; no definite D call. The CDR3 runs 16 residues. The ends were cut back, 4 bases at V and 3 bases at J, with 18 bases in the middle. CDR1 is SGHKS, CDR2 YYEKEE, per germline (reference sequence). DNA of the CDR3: TGTGCCAGCAGCAAGACTTCCTCGGCAGGAACAGATACGCAGTATTTT. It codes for CASSKTSSAGTDTQYF.

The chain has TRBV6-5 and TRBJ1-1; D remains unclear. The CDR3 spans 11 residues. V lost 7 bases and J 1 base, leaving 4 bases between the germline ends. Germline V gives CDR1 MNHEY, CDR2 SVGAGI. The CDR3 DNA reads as TGTGCCAGCACCCCGAACACTGAAGCTTTCTTT. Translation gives CASTPNTEAFF.

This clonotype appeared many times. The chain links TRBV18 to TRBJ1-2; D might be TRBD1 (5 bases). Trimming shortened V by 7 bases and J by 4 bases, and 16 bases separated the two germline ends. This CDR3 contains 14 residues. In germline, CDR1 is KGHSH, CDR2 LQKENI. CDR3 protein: CASYPSRQSYGYTF. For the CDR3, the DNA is TGTGCCAGCTACCCTTCTCGACAGAGCTATGGCTACACCTTC.

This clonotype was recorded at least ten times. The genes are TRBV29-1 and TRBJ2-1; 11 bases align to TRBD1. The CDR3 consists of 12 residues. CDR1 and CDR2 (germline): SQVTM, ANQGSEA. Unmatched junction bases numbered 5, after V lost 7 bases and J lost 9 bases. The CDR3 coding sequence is TGCAGCGAGGGGACAGGGGGGAGTGAGCAGTTCTTC. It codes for CSEGTGGSEQFF.

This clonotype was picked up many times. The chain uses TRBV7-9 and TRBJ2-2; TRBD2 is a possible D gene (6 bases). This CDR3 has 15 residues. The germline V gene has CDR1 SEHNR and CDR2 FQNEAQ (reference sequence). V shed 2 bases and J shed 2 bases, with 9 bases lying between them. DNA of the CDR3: TGTGCCAGCAGCTTAACTAGCCTTAACACCGGGGAGCTGTTTTTT. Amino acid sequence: CASSLTSLNTGELFF.

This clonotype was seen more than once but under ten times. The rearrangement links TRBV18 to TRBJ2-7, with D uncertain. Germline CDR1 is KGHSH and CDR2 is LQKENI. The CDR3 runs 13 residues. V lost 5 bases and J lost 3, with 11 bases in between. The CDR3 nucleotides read TGTGCCAGCTCATCCCAGGAGAGCTACGAGCAGTACTTC. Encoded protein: CASSSQESYEQYF.

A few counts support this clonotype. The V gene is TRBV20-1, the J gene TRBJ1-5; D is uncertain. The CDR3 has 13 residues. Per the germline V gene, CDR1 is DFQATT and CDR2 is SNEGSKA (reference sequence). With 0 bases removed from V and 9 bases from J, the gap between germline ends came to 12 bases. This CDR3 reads CSARDLGDLPQHF. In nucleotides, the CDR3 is TGCAGTGCTAGAGATTTGGGAGATTTGCCCCAGCATTTT.

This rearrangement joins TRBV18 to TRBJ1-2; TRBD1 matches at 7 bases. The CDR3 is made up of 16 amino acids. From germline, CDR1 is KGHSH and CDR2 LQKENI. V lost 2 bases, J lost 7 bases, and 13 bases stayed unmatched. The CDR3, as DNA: TGTGCCAGCTCACCAGAGGTCGGGACAGAGTCCGGTGGCTACACCTTC. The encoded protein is CASSPEVGTESGGYTF.

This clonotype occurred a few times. This chain's CDR3 is CSVRGGGGNTEAFF. Here the CDR3 DNA reads TGCAGCGTTCGAGGGGGGGGAGGGAACACTGAAGCTTTCTTT. The chain carries TRBV29-1 and TRBJ1-1, with D maybe TRBD1 (6 bases). This CDR3 is built from 14 residues. Trimming removed 5 bases from V and 1 base from J, with 14 bases in between. The germline CDR1 and CDR2 sequences are SQVTM and ANQGSEA.

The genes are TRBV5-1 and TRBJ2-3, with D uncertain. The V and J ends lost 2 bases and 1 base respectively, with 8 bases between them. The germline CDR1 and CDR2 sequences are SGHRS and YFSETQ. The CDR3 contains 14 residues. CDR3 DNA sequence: TGCGCCAGCAGCTTAGGAGTAGGCACAGATACGCAGTATTTT. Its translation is CASSLGVGTDTQYF.

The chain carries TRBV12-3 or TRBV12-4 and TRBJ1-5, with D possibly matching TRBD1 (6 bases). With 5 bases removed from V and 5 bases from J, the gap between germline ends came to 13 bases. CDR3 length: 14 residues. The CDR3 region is CASSPRYRDQPQHF. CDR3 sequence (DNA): TGTGCCAGCAGTCCTAGGTACAGGGATCAGCCCCAGCATTTT.

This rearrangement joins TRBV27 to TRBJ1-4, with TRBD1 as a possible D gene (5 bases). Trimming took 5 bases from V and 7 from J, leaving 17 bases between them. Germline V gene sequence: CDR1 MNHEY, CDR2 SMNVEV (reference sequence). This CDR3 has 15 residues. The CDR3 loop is CASSGGTGAGEKLFF. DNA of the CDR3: TGTGCCAGCAGTGGAGGGACGGGTGCGGGTGAAAAACTGTTTTTT.

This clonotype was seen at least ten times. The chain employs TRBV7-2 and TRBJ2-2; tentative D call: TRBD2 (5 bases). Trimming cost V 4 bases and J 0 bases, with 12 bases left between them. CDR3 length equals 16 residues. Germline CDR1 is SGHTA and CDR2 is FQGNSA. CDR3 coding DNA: TGTGCCAGCAGCTCTCGGGTTAGCGCGAACACCGGGGAGCTGTTTTTT. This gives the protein CASSSRVSANTGELFF.

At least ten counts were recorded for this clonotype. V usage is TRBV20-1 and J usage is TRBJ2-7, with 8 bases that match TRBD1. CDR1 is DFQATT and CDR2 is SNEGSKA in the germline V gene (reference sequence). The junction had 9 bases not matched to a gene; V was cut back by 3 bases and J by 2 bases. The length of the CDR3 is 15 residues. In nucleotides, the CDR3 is TGCAGTGCTAGCCTACTCCTGGGACAGGCCTACGAGCAGTACTTC. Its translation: CSASLLLGQAYEQYF.

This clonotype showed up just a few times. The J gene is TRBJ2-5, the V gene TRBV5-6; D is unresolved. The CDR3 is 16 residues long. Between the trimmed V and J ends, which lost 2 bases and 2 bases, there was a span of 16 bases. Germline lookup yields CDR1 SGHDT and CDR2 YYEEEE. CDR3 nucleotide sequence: TGTGCCAGCAGCTTATTTCAAGGACGCCGGCAAGAGACCCAGTACTTC. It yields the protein CASSLFQGRRQETQYF.

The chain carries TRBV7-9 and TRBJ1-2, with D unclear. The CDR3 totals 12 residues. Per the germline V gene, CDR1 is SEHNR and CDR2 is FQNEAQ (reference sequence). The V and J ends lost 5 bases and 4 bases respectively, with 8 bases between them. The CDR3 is CASSPETYGYTF. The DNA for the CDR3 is TGTGCCAGCAGCCCAGAAACCTATGGCTACACCTTC.

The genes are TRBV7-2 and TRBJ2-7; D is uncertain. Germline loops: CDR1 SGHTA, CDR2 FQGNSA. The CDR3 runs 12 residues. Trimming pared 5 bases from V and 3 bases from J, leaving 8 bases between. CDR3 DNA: TGTGCCAGCAGCCAAATTTACTACGAGCAGTACTTC. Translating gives CASSQIYYEQYF.

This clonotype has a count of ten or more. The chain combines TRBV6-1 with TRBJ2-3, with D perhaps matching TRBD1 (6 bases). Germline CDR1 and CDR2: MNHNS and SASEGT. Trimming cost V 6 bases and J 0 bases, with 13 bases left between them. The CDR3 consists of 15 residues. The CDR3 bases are TGTGCCAGCAGACCCAGGGGCTCTAGCACAGATACGCAGTATTTT. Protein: CASRPRGSSTDTQYF.